This T cell receptor (beta chain) was identified during a study of T cell clonality in common variable immunodeficiency (dated by TCRdb to about 2015). Broad study findings and their caveats: TCRbeta clonality was higher in CVID subjects than in healthy controls (t-test p = 0.018), and the increase was most characteristic of about a third of subjects. Patient heterogeneity within the CVID cohort put limits on correlating repertoire features with clinical complications. The authors noted that sequencing repertoires of T cell subpopulations would be needed to clarify what caused the increased clonality in CVID. Fewer deletions and N-nucleotide insertions were reportedly observed in CVID TCRbeta sequences, and highly modified clones with 13 or more V deletions were reportedly absent from CVID TCRbeta sequences. Healthy controls shared more TCRbeta clones with each other than CVID subjects shared among themselves (p < 0.0001). Even though DNA input was equal, the average per sample came to about 81,820 unique sequences for controls compared with around 33,000 for CVID samples.

Notes on this clone: Its antigen remains undetermined. The read terminates 3 residues before the CDR3 end, so the remaining end is supplied by the germline J gene.

The CDR3 spans 13 residues, from the cysteine through the phenylalanine. The DNA covers only part of the CDR3, 30 bases in frame from base 1. Ends trimmed: V by 4 bases, J by 5 bases; bases unmatched to a gene: 4. For CDR1 and CDR2, the germline V gene lists SGHDN and FVKESK. Equivalent amounts of genomic DNA from CVID and control samples were used as sequencing input. For every sample, a 60 bp segment covering the rearranged TCRbeta CDR3 region was amplified and then sequenced. The immunoSEQ assay, a bias-corrected multiplex PCR combined with high-throughput sequencing, was used to amplify TCRbeta. In the original analysis: Each unique nucleotide sequence was treated as a clone and annotated with V, D and J genes, copy number and frequency. Sequences were labeled productive if in frame, and non-productive if out of frame or containing stop codons. As previously described, clonality was computed from Shannon's entropy. Mean CDR3 Kyte-Doolittle hydropathy was derived from the predicted amino acid sequences of productive clones. The R hclust function was used to hierarchically cluster scaled V gene usage with Manhattan distance and complete linkage. Sharing of clones by CDR3 amino acid sequence was evaluated by resampling 12 repertoires per group over 100 rounds. The repertoires were screened for around 70 published EBV-specific TCRbeta sequences and 245 published CMV-specific TCRbeta sequences. A couple of CVID samples yielding fewer than 10,000 sequences were excluded from analysis, leaving under 50 CVID repertoires. TCRdb stores this immuneACCESS table with in-frame sequences only. Part of the clones is absent; in the studies checked, under half of the shortfall reflects unresolved V genes, and no reason is known for the rest. V and J calls and clone size are as listed in that table; D and trimming were resolved from the DNA. This sample's listing comprises 15,000 to 16,000 clones. The ten largest clones take up just under 5% of the sample.

CVID was diagnosed by standard criteria: serum IgG, IgA and/or IgM reduced below normal range, plus specific antibody deficiency. The CVID group comprised about 46 subjects, 15 or so female and around 29 male, aged roughly 9 to 70 years with a mean age of approximately 42. Both CVID patients and healthy controls were predominantly of Caucasian heritage. At the time of study participation, every CVID subject had been on replacement immunoglobulin therapy for one year or longer. At the time of blood collection, no CVID subject was ill or was being treated with immunomodulatory or immunosuppressive medication. Heparinized peripheral whole blood samples of roughly 5 to 8 ml were obtained from each donor. Genomic DNA from adults with common variable immune deficiency (CVID) and from healthy adult controls was used for sequencing of TCRbeta CDR3 repertoires. Diluted blood was subjected to density centrifugation over Hypaque 1077 or Ficoll-Paque for isolation of peripheral blood mononuclear cells. Genomic DNA was obtained from unsorted mononuclear cells using either Qiagen column purification or a centrifugation-based method.

The TCR sequence derives from a human donor with common variable immunodeficiency. Sequenced: peripheral blood mononuclear cells. Recombination linked TRBV14 to TRBJ2-5; 7 central nucleotides agree with TRBD1. CDR3 DNA, as far as it was read: TGTGCCAGCAGCCCCCGAGGGGGCGAGACC. This encodes CASSPRGGET. The whole CDR3 reads CASSPRGGETQYF.